This paragraph covers one TCR beta chain sequence. Its matching antigen is unknown. These data originate in a study of T-cell memory formation after mild COVID-19. TCRdb re-derived calls from the 5' RACE reads in MiXCR, one entry per CDR3 protein. This sample has hundreds of thousands of distinct CDR3 sequences, with 15% found just once. Broader study findings: Whether day 37 second-wave clones are SARS-CoV-2-specific was not confirmed.

CDR1 is MNHNY and CDR2 is SVGAGI in the germline V gene (reference sequence). There are 14 residues in the CDR3. V dropped 6 bases and J dropped 4; count of bases not matched to a gene: 8. The source is an adult woman who had mild COVID-19 (a few samples of this study predate the infection). Cell type and time point are not known. The sample was PBMCs or a T cell subset sorted from them (not recorded which). V and J are TRBV6-6 and TRBJ2-7, with TRBD1 identical over 8 bases. CDR3 region: CASRLGQGLYEQYF. The CDR3 nucleotides read TGTGCCAGCAGATTAGGACAGGGATTGTACGAGCAGTACTTC.